The clone carrying this T cell receptor beta chain was seen at least ten times. Per germline, CDR1 SEHNR and CDR2 FQNEAQ (reference sequence). The CDR3 is 16 amino acids. V lost 4 bases to trimming and J lost 4 bases, with 19 bases between them. Amplification of TCR beta CDR3 regions used RNA as the template. A first-round RT-PCR of the TCR CDR3 used the HTBI primer set. A single record per CDR3 protein comes from TCRdb applying MiXCR to the multiplex PCR reads. Of under 300,000 distinct CDR3 sequences detected, roughly 15% appear once; the ten largest clones hold almost 8%. The entry originates in a study of T cells in Graves' hyperthyroidism and ophthalmopathy.

Sequenced input: blood. The chain employs TRBV7-9 and TRBJ1-1; D is undetermined. The receptor was derived from a woman under 40 with Graves' hyperthyroidism that later progressed to Graves' ophthalmopathy. The CDR3 sequence: CASSSRWAGGGTEAFF. The CDR3 nucleotides are TGTGCCAGCAGCTCCCGGTGGGCAGGCGGCGGCACTGAAGCTTTCTTT.